The 28 T cell receptor beta chains in this list originate from one sample, sequenced in a study of T cells in Graves' hyperthyroidism and ophthalmopathy. From RNA transcripts, TCR beta CDR3 regions were amplified. With the HTBI primer set, the TCR CDR3 went through a first round of RT-PCR. TCRdb re-called the multiplex PCR reads with MiXCR, one entry per CDR3 protein. Of about 290,000 distinct CDR3 sequences listed, about an eighth are singletons. Sequencing input: blood. The source is a woman younger than 45 with Graves' hyperthyroidism that later progressed to Graves' ophthalmopathy.

This clonotype is a singleton in its sample. This could be a read error, since a much larger clone is one nucleotide away. J is TRBJ2-3 and V is TRBV7-2; 8 positions agree with TRBD2. The CDR3 sequence is 15 residues long. Germline trimming cut 1 base from V and 6 bases from J; bases unmatched to any gene: 6. Germline assignment: CDR1 SGHTA and CDR2 FQGNSA. The CDR3 DNA sequence: TGTGCCAGCAGCTTAGAGGGCGGGAGGAGGGATACGCAGTATTTT. Its protein is CASSLEGGRRDTQYF. Drawing the rest from reference TRBV7-2 and TRBJ2-3, the complete variable domain is GAGVSQSPSNKVTEKGKDVELRCDPISGHTALYWYRQSLGQGLEFLIYFQGNSAPDKSGLPSDRFSAERTGGSVSTLTIQRTQQEDSAVYLCASSLEGGRRDTQYFGPGTRLTVL.

At least ten counts were recorded for this clonotype. The chain links TRBV12-3 or TRBV12-4 to TRBJ1-1, with no clear D. The CDR3 runs to 14 residues. V lost 0 bases to trimming and J lost 4 bases, with 9 bases between them. The CDR3 protein is CASSLAGWGTEAFF. In DNA, the CDR3 is TGTGCCAGCAGTTTAGCGGGGTGGGGCACTGAAGCTTTCTTT.

This clonotype has only a few counts. The CDR3 sequence is CASSSKYSTANEKLFF. The CDR3 coding sequence is TGTGCCAGCAGCTCGAAATACAGTACCGCCAATGAAAAACTGTTTTTT. The gene calls are TRBV5-8 and TRBJ1-4, with D unresolved. The CDR3 is 16 amino acids. Germline V gene data show CDR1 as SGHTS and CDR2 as YDEGEE. The V and J ends lost 3 bases and 5 bases respectively, with 17 bases between them.

At least ten counts were recorded for this clonotype. J is TRBJ1-1 and V is TRBV11-3; D gene ambiguous. Germline loops: CDR1 SGHNT, CDR2 YENEEA. Deletions cut 5 bases from V and 3 bases from J, with 10 bases between. The CDR3 length is 13 residues. The CDR3 protein is CASSIGSDTEAFF. Here the CDR3 DNA reads TGTGCCAGCAGCATAGGGTCAGACACTGAAGCTTTCTTT. The full variable domain, rest sourced from reference TRBV11-3 and TRBJ1-1, is EAGVVQSPRYKIIEKKQPVAFWCNPISGHNTLYWYLQNLGQGPELLIRYENEEAVDDSQLPKDRFSAERLKGVDSTLKIQPAELGDSAVYLCASSIGSDTEAFFGQGTRLTVV.

This clonotype was detected ten times or more. The gene calls are TRBV6-2 or TRBV6-3 and TRBJ2-3; TRBD1 agrees at 8 bases. Germline CDR1 is MNHEY and CDR2 is SVGEGT. CDR3 length: 17 amino acids. After removal of 0 bases from V and 4 bases from J, the junction contained 9 bases not matched to a gene. CDR3 bases: TGTGCCAGCAGTTACTCAACAGGGGGGACGTCATCAGATACGCAGTATTTT. Translation: CASSYSTGGTSSDTQYF.

This sequence joins TRBV4-1 and TRBJ2-1, with unresolved D. Germline V gives CDR1 MGHRA, CDR2 YSYEKL. V was clipped by 0 bases and J by 3 bases, with 12 bases between them. The CDR3 contains 16 residues. The CDR3 DNA sequence: TGCGCCAGCAGCCAAGATATTCCCGGATACTACAATGAGCAGTTCTTC. Its translation is CASSQDIPGYYNEQFF.

CDR3 sequence (DNA): TGTGCCAGTAGTATTTCCCAGACTAACTATGGCTACACCTTC. Its protein product is CASSISQTNYGYTF. The V and J genes are TRBV19 and TRBJ1-2, with D uncertain. This CDR3 is 14 amino acids long. The germline V gene encodes CDR1 LNHDA and CDR2 SQIVND (reference sequence). V was shortened by 3 bases and J by 0 bases, with 8 bases between the two germline ends.

This clonotype turned up a few times. The chain couples TRBV5-6 to TRBJ2-5; D is unresolved. This CDR3 spans 15 amino acids. The germline gives CDR1 SGHDT, CDR2 YYEEEE. Trimming stripped 0 bases from V and 0 bases from J, with 9 bases between. The CDR3 protein is CASSLGYGDQETQYF. In nucleotides, the CDR3 is TGTGCCAGCAGCTTGGGCTACGGCGACCAAGAGACCCAGTACTTC.

In its sample, this clonotype was seen many times. This chain joins TRBV30 and TRBJ1-3, with a weak D call TRBD1 (5 bases). CDR1 GTSNPN and CDR2 SVGIG come from the germline V gene (reference sequence). CDR3 size: 15 residues. V was clipped by 4 bases and J by 1 base, with 14 bases between them. The DNA for the CDR3 is TGTGCCTGGACCTTATCCGGGACGTCTGGAAACACCATATATTTT. Translation gives CAWTLSGTSGNTIYF.

This clonotype was detected ten times or more. The chain couples TRBV12-3 or TRBV12-4 to TRBJ2-7; D remains ambiguous. The CDR3 covers 14 residues. V was pared by 5 bases and J by 1 base, with 12 bases between. The CDR3, as DNA: TGTGCCAGCAGTCTTACTACAGCGTCCTACGAGCAGTACTTC. Amino acid sequence: CASSLTTASYEQYF.

This clonotype was observed many times. This chain joins TRBV29-1 and TRBJ2-7; 7 nucleotides agree with TRBD1. Germline values: CDR1 SQVTM, CDR2 ANQGSEA. V shed 4 bases, J shed 4 bases, and the junction held 7 bases outside the gene matches. The CDR3 spans 13 residues. The CDR3 is CSVVAGGLYEQYF. The CDR3 region has the DNA TGCAGCGTTGTGGCAGGGGGATTGTACGAGCAGTACTTC.

The chain joins TRBV11-3 to TRBJ2-3; 10 bases agree with TRBD2. The V gene's germline CDR1 is SGHNT and CDR2 YENEEA. This CDR3 region has 16 residues. V gave up 4 bases and J gave up 2 bases; unmatched junction bases: 6. The CDR3 here is CASSSGLAAVTDTQYF. CDR3 nucleotides: TGTGCCAGCAGCTCCGGACTAGCGGCCGTCACAGATACGCAGTATTTT. The full variable domain, in which reference TRBV11-3 and TRBJ2-3 provide the parts outside the CDR3, is EAGVVQSPRYKIIEKKQPVAFWCNPISGHNTLYWYLQNLGQGPELLIRYENEEAVDDSQLPKDRFSAERLKGVDSTLKIQPAELGDSAVYLCASSSGLAAVTDTQYFGPGTRLTVL.

Concerning this clonotype itself: A much larger clone differs by one base, so this may be a read error. The V call is TRBV29-1, the J call TRBJ2-7, with TRBD2 matching over 9 bases. Germline CDR1 SQVTM, CDR2 ANQGSEA. The CDR3 covers 13 residues. Trimming cost V 4 bases and J 6 bases; bases outside gene matches: 7. The CDR3 sequence: CSVVVAGEGEQYF. The CDR3 nucleotides are TGCAGCGTTGTTGTAGCGGGAGAGGGCGAGCAGTACTTC.

This clonotype has at least ten counts. J is TRBJ1-6 and V is TRBV10-3; D ambiguous. The CDR3 loop spans 14 amino acids. Germline-derived CDR1 and CDR2 are ENHRY and SYGVKD. V gave up 6 bases and J gave up 4 bases, with 10 bases separating them. The CDR3 is CAIRGTDYNSPLHF. The CDR3 region has the DNA TGTGCCATCAGAGGAACGGATTATAATTCACCCCTCCACTTT.

This clonotype was found many times. The V gene is TRBV28, the J gene TRBJ2-5; TRBD2 aligns across 7 bases. Germline CDR1 reads MDHEN; CDR2 reads SYDVKM. The CDR3 runs 13 residues. V lost 5 bases to trimming and J lost 3 bases; unmatched junction nucleotides: 3. CDR3 amino acids: CASSDTSEETQYF. For the CDR3, the DNA is TGTGCCAGCAGTGACACTAGCGAAGAGACCCAGTACTTC.

As to this clonotype: This sequence may be a read error, since a much larger clone differs from it by one base. This rearrangement joins TRBV27 to TRBJ2-7; 11 bases agree with TRBD2. J lost 0 bases, V lost 2 bases, and 12 bases had no gene match. CDR1 MNHEY and CDR2 SMNVEV come from the germline V gene (reference sequence). The CDR3 runs 19 residues. The DNA of the CDR3 is TGTGCCAGCAGTTTAAAGGCACCACTAGCGGGAGTTCCCTCCTACGAGCAGTACTTC. It encodes CASSLKAPLAGVPSYEQYF.

The chain recombines TRBV19 with TRBJ1-1; unclear D gene. This CDR3 contains 17 residues. Trimming took off 3 bases at V and 2 bases at J, with 19 bases between the two ends. CDR1 LNHDA and CDR2 SQIVND come from the germline V gene (reference sequence). DNA for the CDR3: TGTGCCAGTAGTATCCGTGGACTGGGCAGAGATAACACTGAAGCTTTCTTT. Its protein is CASSIRGLGRDNTEAFF.

The chain combines TRBV6-1 with TRBJ2-2, with 7 positions matching TRBD2. The CDR3 totals 13 residues. Germline-derived CDR1 and CDR2 are MNHNS and SASEGT. The trim removed 11 bases at V and 3 bases at J, leaving 6 bases unmatched. CDR3 sequence reads: CASAGAHTGELFF. Written as DNA, the CDR3 is TGTGCCTCTGCGGGAGCCCACACCGGGGAGCTGTTTTTT.

The genes are TRBV27 and TRBJ2-1; no reliable D call. This CDR3 comprises 13 residues. Germline V gives CDR1 MNHEY, CDR2 SMNVEV (reference sequence). With 5 bases removed from V and 12 bases from J, the gap between germline ends came to 17 bases. The CDR3 loop reads CASSPLGYGGQFF. CDR3 DNA sequence: TGTGCCAGCAGTCCGCTCGGGTATGGCGGGCAGTTCTTC.

Turning to this clonotype: This may be a read error, as it is one base from a much larger clone. The rearrangement uses TRBV4-3 and TRBJ2-7; D is possibly TRBD1 (6 bases). Germline CDR1 is LGHNA and CDR2 is YSLEER. This CDR3 has 15 residues. The CDR3 DNA follows: TGCGCCAGCAGCCAAGATCTGGGGGCCGCCTACGGGCAGTACTTC. Protein product: CASSQDLGAAYGQYF.

This clonotype was picked up many times. This chain connects TRBV5-1 to TRBJ2-3, with 13 bases that match TRBD2. With 0 bases clipped from V and 6 bases from J, the junction kept 1 base outside the gene matches. The CDR3 is made up of 15 amino acids. CDR1 and CDR2 (germline): SGHRS, YFSETQ. The CDR3 reads CASSLGTSGSDTQYF. CDR3 DNA: TGCGCCAGCAGCTTGGGGACTAGCGGGAGTGATACGCAGTATTTT.

This clonotype was recorded many times. V and J are TRBV30 and TRBJ2-5; 8 bases align to TRBD1. CDR1 is GTSNPN, CDR2 SVGIG, per germline (reference sequence). Unmatched junction bases numbered 8, after V lost 3 bases and J lost 5 bases. The CDR3 has 14 residues. The CDR3 is CAWRGRGPVETQYF. Written as DNA, the CDR3 is TGTGCCTGGAGAGGCAGGGGGCCTGTGGAGACCCAGTACTTC.

This clonotype occurred many times. The V call is TRBV2, the J call TRBJ2-7, with D uncertain. The CDR3 contains 15 residues. V was shortened by 3 bases and J by 9 bases, with 21 bases between the two germline ends. Germline V lookup: CDR1 SNHLY, CDR2 FYNNEI. The CDR3 DNA reads as TGTGCCAGCAGTGACCTGCGGAGCGAGACCTTGGGGCAGTACTTC. This encodes CASSDLRSETLGQYF.

There are many counts of this clonotype. The chain has TRBV11-1 and TRBJ1-2, with TRBD1 identical over 10 bases. Germline values: CDR1 SGHAT, CDR2 FQDESV (reference sequence). Trimming at V came to 0 bases and at J to 8 bases, leaving 0 bases not matched to a gene. The CDR3 consists of 13 residues. Written as DNA, the CDR3 is TGTGCCAGCAGCTTAGCGACAGGGGGCGGCTACACCTTC. Translating it yields CASSLATGGGYTF. Together with reference TRBV11-1 and TRBJ1-2, the CDR3 gives the full variable domain: EAEVAQSPRYKITEKSQAVAFWCDPISGHATLYWYRQILGQGPELLVQFQDESVVDDSQLPKDRFSAERLKGVDSTLKIQPAELGDSAMYLCASSLATGGGYTFGSGTRLTVV.

The table lists this clonotype with a few counts. This chain connects TRBV19 to TRBJ2-5; TRBD2 matches 9 bases. The CDR3 spans 20 residues. From germline, CDR1 is LNHDA and CDR2 SQIVND (reference sequence). The J segment lost 5 bases and the V segment lost 2 bases, leaving 21 bases of the junction unmatched. This CDR3 reads CASSISYYGGRATFLETQYF. The CDR3 DNA follows: TGTGCCAGTAGTATATCATATTATGGCGGGAGGGCCACATTCTTGGAGACCCAGTACTTC.

Note on this clonotype: A clone one base away is much larger, so this may be a read error. The J gene is TRBJ2-1, the V gene TRBV7-9; 9 bases line up with TRBD2. The CDR3 runs to 17 residues. CDR1 is SEHNR and CDR2 is FQNEAQ in the germline V gene (reference sequence). V gave up 4 bases and J gave up 6 bases; unmatched junction bases: 13. The CDR3 DNA sequence: TGTGCCAGCAGCTCAGAGGCTAGCGGGGCGCGGCGCAATGAGCAGTTCTTC. It is translated as CASSSEASGARRNEQFF. Using reference TRBV7-9 and TRBJ2-1 for the parts outside the CDR3, the full variable domain is DTGVSQNPRHKITKRGQNVTFRCDPISEHNRLYWYRQTLGQGPEFLTYFQNEAQLEKSRLLSDRFSAERPKGSFSTLEIQRTEQGDSAMYLCASSSEASGARRNEQFFGPGTRLTVL.

This chain links TRBV10-3 with TRBJ2-4; D is uncertain. This CDR3 contains 16 residues. Germline assignment: CDR1 ENHRY and CDR2 SYGVKD. V shed 0 bases and J shed 6 bases, with 15 bases lying between them. The CDR3: CAISESRAAWGNIQYF. The CDR3, as DNA: TGTGCCATCAGTGAGTCTAGAGCAGCCTGGGGAAACATTCAGTACTTC.

The chain's CDR3 is CASSPSRGGGELLDEQYF. The CDR3 DNA sequence: TGTGCCAGCAGCCCCTCGCGGGGGGGGGGCGAGCTTTTGGACGAGCAGTACTTC. This rearrangement joins TRBV4-2 to TRBJ2-7; 9 nucleotides line up with TRBD2. Trimming at V came to 4 bases and at J to 5 bases, leaving 18 bases not matched to a gene. Germline assignment: CDR1 LGHNA and CDR2 YNFKEQ. CDR3 length: 18 residues.